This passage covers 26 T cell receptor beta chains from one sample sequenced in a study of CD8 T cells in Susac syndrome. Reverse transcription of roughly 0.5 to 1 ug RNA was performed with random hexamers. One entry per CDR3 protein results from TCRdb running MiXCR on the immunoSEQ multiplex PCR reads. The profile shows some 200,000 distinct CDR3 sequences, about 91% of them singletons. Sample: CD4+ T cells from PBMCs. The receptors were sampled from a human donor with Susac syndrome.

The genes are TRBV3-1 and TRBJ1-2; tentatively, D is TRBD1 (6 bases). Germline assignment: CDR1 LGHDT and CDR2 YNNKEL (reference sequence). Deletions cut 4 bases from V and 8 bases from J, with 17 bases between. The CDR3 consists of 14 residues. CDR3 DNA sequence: TGTGCCAGCAGCCCCATGCAAGGGGGGTTCGGCTACACCTTC. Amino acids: CASSPMQGGFGYTF.

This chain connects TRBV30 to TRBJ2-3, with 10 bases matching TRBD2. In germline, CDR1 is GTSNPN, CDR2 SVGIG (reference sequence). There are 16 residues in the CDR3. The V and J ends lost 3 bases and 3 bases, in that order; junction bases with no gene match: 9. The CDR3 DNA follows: TGTGCCTGGAGCCTAAGCGGGGGGGCCAGAACAGATACGCAGTATTTT. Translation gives CAWSLSGGARTDTQYF.

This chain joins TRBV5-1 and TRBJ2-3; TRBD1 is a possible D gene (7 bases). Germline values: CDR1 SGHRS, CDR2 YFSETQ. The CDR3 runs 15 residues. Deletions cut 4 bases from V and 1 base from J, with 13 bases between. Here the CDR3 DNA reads TGCGCCAGCAGCCCGGAGGGACAGCGCACAGATACGCAGTATTTT. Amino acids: CASSPEGQRTDTQYF.

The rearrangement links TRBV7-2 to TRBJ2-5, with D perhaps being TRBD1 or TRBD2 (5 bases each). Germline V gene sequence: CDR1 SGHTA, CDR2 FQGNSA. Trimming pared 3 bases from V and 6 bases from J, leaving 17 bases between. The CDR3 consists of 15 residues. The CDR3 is CASSFNLISGQTQYF. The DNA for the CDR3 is TGTGCCAGCAGCTTTAATCTCATTTCGGGACAGACCCAGTACTTC.

The CDR3 is CATSDHLGDRYEQFF. The CDR3 DNA reads TGTGCCACCAGTGACCACCTGGGGGACAGATATGAGCAGTTCTTC. The chain employs TRBV24-1 and TRBJ2-1, with 7 bases matching TRBD1. Germline CDR1 KGHDR, CDR2 SFDVKD. Trimming removed 4 bases from V and 8 bases from J; junction bases left unmatched: 10. CDR3 length: 15 amino acids.

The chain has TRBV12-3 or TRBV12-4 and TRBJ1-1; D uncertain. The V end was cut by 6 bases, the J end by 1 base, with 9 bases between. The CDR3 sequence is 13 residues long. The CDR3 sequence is CASRMGPNTEAFF. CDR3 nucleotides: TGTGCCAGCAGGATGGGTCCGAACACTGAAGCTTTCTTT.

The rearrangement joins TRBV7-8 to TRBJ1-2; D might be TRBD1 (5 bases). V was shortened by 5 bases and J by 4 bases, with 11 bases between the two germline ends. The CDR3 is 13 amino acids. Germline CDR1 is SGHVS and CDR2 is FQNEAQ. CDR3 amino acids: CASSPGFRYGYTF. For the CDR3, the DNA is TGTGCCAGCAGCCCAGGGTTTCGCTATGGCTACACCTTC.

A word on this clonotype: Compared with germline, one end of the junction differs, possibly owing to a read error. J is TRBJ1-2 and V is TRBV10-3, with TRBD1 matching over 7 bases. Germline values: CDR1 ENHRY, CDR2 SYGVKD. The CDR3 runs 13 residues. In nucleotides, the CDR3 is TGTGCCATCAGTCAGTCCCGGGACAGTGGGGGCACCTTC. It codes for CAISQSRDSGGTF.

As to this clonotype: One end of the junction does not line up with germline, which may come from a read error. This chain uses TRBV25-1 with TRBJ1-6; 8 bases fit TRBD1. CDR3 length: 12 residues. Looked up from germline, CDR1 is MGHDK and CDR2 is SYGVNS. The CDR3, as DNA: TGTGCCAGCAGTCCCGGACAGGGAAAGGTTTTTTTT. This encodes CASSPGQGKVFF.

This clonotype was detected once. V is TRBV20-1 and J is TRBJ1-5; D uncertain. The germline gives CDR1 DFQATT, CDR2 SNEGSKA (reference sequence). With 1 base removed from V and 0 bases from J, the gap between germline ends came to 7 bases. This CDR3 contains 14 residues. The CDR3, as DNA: TGCAGTGCTAGAGGGATTTATAGCAATCAGCCCCAGCATTTT. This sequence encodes CSARGIYSNQPQHF.

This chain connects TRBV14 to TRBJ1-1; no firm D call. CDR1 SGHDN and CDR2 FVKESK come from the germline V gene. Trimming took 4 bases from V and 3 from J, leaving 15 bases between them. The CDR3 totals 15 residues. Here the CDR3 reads CASSPPGGFHTEAFF. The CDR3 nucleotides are TGTGCCAGCAGCCCCCCGGGAGGTTTTCACACTGAAGCTTTCTTT.

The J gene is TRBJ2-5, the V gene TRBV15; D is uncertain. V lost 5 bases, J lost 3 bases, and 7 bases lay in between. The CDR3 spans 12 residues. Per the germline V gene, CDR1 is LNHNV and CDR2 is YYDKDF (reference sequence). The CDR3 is CATSGAEETQYF. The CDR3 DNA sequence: TGTGCCACCAGCGGAGCTGAAGAGACCCAGTACTTC. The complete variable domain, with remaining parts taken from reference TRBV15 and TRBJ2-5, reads DAMVIQNPRYQVTQFGKPVTLSCSQTLNHNVMYWYQQKSSQAPKLLFHYYDKDFNNEADTPDNFQSRRPNTSFCFLDIRSPGLGDTAMYLCATSGAEETQYFGPGTRLLVL.

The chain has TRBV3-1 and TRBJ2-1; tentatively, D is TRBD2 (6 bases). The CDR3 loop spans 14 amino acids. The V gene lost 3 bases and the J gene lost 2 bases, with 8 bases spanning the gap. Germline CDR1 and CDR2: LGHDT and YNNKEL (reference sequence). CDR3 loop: CASSQVAAYNEQFF. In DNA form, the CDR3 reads TGTGCCAGCAGCCAGGTAGCGGCCTACAATGAGCAGTTCTTC.

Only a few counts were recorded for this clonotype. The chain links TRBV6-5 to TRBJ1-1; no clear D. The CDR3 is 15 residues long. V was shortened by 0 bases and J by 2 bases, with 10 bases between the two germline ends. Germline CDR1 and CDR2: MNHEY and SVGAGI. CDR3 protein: CASSYSMGSNTEAFF. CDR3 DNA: TGTGCCAGCAGTTACTCCATGGGCAGTAACACTGAAGCTTTCTTT.

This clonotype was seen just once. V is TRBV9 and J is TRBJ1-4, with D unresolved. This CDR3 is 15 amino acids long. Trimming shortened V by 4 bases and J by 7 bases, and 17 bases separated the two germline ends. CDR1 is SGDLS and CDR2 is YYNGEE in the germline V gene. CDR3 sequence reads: CASSPLLEFGEKLFF. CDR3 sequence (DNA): TGTGCCAGCAGCCCCCTTTTGGAGTTCGGTGAAAAACTGTTTTTT. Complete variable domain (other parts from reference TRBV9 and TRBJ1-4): DSGVTQTPKHLITATGQRVTLRCSPRSGDLSVYWYQQSLDQGLQFLIQYYNGEERAKGNILERFSAQQFPDLHSELNLSSLELGDSALYFCASSPLLEFGEKLFFGSGTQLSVL.

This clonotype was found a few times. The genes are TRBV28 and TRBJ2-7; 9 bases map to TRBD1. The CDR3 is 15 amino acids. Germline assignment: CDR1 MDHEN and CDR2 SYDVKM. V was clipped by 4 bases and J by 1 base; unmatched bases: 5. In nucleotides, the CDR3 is TGTGCCAGCAGTTCACCGGGACAGGGATCCTACGAGCAGTACTTC. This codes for CASSSPGQGSYEQYF.

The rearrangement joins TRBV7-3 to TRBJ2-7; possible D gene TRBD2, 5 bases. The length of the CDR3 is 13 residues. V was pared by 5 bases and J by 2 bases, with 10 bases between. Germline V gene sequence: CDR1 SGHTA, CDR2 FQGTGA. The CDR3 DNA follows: TGTGCCAGCAGCGCTGACTATGCCTACGAGCAGTACTTC. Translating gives CASSADYAYEQYF.

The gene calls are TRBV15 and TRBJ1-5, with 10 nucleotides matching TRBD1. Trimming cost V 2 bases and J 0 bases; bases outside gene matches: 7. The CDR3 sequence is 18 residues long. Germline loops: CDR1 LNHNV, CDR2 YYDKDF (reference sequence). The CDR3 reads CATSRKGQGEYSNQPQHF. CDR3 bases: TGTGCCACCAGCAGAAAAGGACAGGGGGAATATAGCAATCAGCCCCAGCATTTT.

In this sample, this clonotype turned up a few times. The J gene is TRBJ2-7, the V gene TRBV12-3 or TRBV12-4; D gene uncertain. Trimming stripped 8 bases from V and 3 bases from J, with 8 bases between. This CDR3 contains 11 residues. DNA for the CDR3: TGTGCCAGCGGCAGGAGCTACGAGCAGTACTTC. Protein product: CASGRSYEQYF.

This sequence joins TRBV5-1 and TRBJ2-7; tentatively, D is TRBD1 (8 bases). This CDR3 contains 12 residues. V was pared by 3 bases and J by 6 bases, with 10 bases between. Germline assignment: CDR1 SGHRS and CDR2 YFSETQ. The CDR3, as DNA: TGCGCCAGCAGCTACAGGGGGGGCGAGCAGTACTTC. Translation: CASSYRGGEQYF.

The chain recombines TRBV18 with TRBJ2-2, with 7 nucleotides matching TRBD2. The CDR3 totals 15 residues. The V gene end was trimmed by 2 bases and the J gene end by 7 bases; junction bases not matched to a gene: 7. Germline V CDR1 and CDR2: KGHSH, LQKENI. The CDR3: CASSPYERESGELFF. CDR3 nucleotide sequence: TGTGCCAGCTCACCATACGAGCGGGAAAGCGGGGAGCTGTTTTTT.

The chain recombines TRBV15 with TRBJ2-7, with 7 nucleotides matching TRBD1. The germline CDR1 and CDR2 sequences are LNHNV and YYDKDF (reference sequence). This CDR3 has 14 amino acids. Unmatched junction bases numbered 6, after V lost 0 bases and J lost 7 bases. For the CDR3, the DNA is TGTGCCACCAGCAGAGAAGAGGGGGCAGGGGAGCAGTACTTC. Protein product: CATSREEGAGEQYF.

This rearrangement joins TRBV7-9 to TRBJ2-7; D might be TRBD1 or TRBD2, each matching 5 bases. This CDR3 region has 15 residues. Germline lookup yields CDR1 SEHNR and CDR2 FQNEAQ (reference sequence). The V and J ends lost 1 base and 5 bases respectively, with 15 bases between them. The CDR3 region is CASSLEGTVHDEQYF. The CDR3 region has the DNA TGTGCCAGCAGCTTAGAGGGGACGGTCCATGACGAGCAGTACTTC.

DNA of the CDR3: TGTGCCAGCAGTGCGGGACAGGCCCCCTACGAGCAGTACTTC. It codes for CASSAGQAPYEQYF. The chain carries TRBV12-3 or TRBV12-4 and TRBJ2-7; 8 bases fit TRBD1. CDR3 size: 14 residues. Germline trimming cut 5 bases from V and 2 bases from J; bases unmatched to any gene: 5.

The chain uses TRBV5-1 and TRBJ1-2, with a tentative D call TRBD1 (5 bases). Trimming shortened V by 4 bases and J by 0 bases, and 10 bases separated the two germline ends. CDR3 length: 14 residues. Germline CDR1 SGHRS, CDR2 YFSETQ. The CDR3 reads CASSATVSNYGYTF. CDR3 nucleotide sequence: TGCGCCAGCAGCGCGACAGTTTCTAACTATGGCTACACCTTC.

The CDR3 spells CASSVSPWTADTQYF. CDR3 coding DNA: TGTGCCAGCAGCGTAAGCCCGTGGACGGCAGATACGCAGTATTTT. The chain recombines TRBV7-9 with TRBJ2-3; D gene unclear. The CDR3 has 15 residues. Germline CDR1 is SEHNR and CDR2 is FQNEAQ (reference sequence). The germline V and J ends were trimmed by 5 bases and 4 bases, with 16 bases remaining between them.